The TCR beta chain under discussion was sequenced for a study of T cells expressing NK-cell markers. TCRdb re-called the 5' RACE reads, yielding one record per CDR3 amino acid sequence without DNA. This table holds approximately 440,000 distinct CDR3 sequences. Findings of the study overall: More than 5 of the donors carried dominant NKG2C+ clonotypes that took up roughly 1.0-8% of their CD8+ T cells. The same clonotypes also predominated in the CD3+CD56-NKG2C+ fraction of a few donors.

Germline CDR1 is MGHRA and CDR2 is YSYEKL. The CDR3 contains 18 residues. As to this clonotype: Its antigen is as yet unknown.

Sequenced sample: blood T cells: a sorted CD56 or NKG2C T cell subset, CD4+ or CD8+ T cells, or bulk PBMC T cells (not recorded which). This sequence joins TRBV4-1 and TRBJ1-3; absent DNA, TCRdb's TRBD1 call cannot be checked. The TCR sequence derives from a woman aged 45 to 65 in good health. CDR3: CASSYASGGRDPGNTIYF.